This T cell receptor (beta chain) is drawn from a study of cytomegalovirus exposure and HLA in healthy donors. General study points: The study listed some 160 cytomegalovirus-associated TCR beta chains. Indistinguishable V segments such as TRBV6-2 and TRBV6-3 were excluded.

This CDR3 contains 12 residues. Germline V gene data show CDR1 as SEHNR and CDR2 as FQNEAQ (reference sequence). V gave up 5 bases and J gave up 5 bases, with 6 bases separating them. Worth noting for this clone: No antigen is known for it.

Use of 60 Vbeta and 13 Jbeta primers characterized the PCR. Only in-frame clones appear in the TCRdb table, and some are missing; sequencing was by immunoSEQ multiplex PCR. Of more than 75,000 clones listed, 74% are singletons. J is TRBJ2-2 and V is TRBV7-9; D call uncertain. The specimen sequenced was PBMCs. The sequence was obtained from a woman aged 45-65 years in good health and CMV-seropositive. Here the CDR3 DNA reads TGTGCCAGCAGCCCGGTGACCGGGGAGCTGTTTTTT. As protein: CASSPVTGELFF.